This TCR beta chain was documented in a study of blood T cell repertoires in COVID-19. Whole-study context: Italy, Spain and the United States were the sources of the convalescent and acute COVID-19 samples. PBMCs, B-cell-depleted T cells, or T cells provided the cDNA or gDNA that made up the material.

As handled by the study authors: Amplified reference gene primers provided the basis for estimating nucleated cell counts. Only in-frame clones appear in the TCRdb table, and some are missing; sequencing was by immunoSEQ multiplex PCR. The V and J calls and clone size are taken from that table; D and trimming were inferred from the DNA. The sample carries around 87,000 clones, almost 90% recorded once. The CDR3 is 16 amino acids. CDR1 and CDR2 (germline): MRHNA, SNTAGT. V was pared by 3 bases and J by 8 bases, with 15 bases of the junction left unmatched. Input material: peripheral blood. V usage is TRBV6-4 and J usage is TRBJ1-2; 7 bases agree with TRBD1. The receptor comes from a human donor with active COVID-19. The donor label of this sample is uncertain. In nucleotides, the CDR3 is TGTGCCAGCAGTGAGAGCCAGGGGGTCCCATCCCACGGCTACACCTTC. It encodes CASSESQGVPSHGYTF.